The present T cell receptor (beta chain) was sequenced within a study of shared clonotypes between healthy human individuals. Study-wide results and limits: Lower generation probabilities were found for non-shared clonotypes than for those shared by all four donors. Larger richness was generally estimated for naive than memory subsets.

With respect to this clone: Its antigen is undetermined.

Here immunoSEQ multiplex PCR was the method, and the copy in TCRdb shows in-frame clones only, minus some. The data contain some 2,400,000 clones, approximately 95% of them singletons. The sequence was obtained from a young man in good health. The sequenced material came from naive CD4+ T cells sorted from blood. Specified subset: CD45RA+ positively selected.

The CDR3 loop reads CASSGGGTYEQYF. In DNA, the CDR3 is TGTGCCAGCAGTGGTGGGGGTACCTACGAGCAGTACTTC. The chain couples TRBV6-1 to TRBJ2-7; D assignment may be TRBD1 or TRBD2 (5 bases each). The germline CDR1 and CDR2 sequences are MNHNS and SASEGT. The CDR3 covers 13 residues. Trimming took off 4 bases at V and 2 bases at J, with 9 bases between the two ends.